These T cell receptor beta chains were read from a single sample in a study of blood T cell repertoires in COVID-19. Libraries were prepared by immunoSEQ multiplex PCR; TCRdb keeps only in-frame clonotypes and omits some of them. Of 200,000 to 250,000 clones listed, around 80% are singletons. The specimen sequenced was peripheral blood. The receptor source for this set is a woman in her 70s with acute or convalescent COVID-19. Each CDR3 is given with its conserved first and last residue. The order of the fields is CDR3 protein, CDR3 DNA, D gene, V gene, J gene, clone size, CDR3 length. The D gene is left open where the match is weak. The size entry is marked missing in some rows and otherwise reads once, few, many or a size class.

CASSQGNLAASTDTQYF,TGCGCCAGCAGCCAAGGTAACCTAGCGGCTAGCACAGATACGCAGTATTTT,TRBD2,TRBV4-1,TRBJ2-3,.,17
CASRGSDLYTDTQYF,TGTGCCAGCAGAGGTTCGGACTTGTACACAGATACGCAGTATTTT,.,TRBV11-2,TRBJ2-3,.,15
CASSSEQGSYGYTF,TGCGCCAGCAGCTCCGAACAGGGGAGCTATGGCTACACCTTC,TRBD1,TRBV5-1,TRBJ1-2,few,14
CATSRTGTQYF,TGTGCCACCAGCAGGACTGGGACCCAGTACTTC,.,TRBV15,TRBJ2-5,once,11
CASSPPGQYNSPLHF,TGTGCCAGCAGCCCTCCGGGACAGTATAATTCACCCCTCCACTTT,TRBD1,TRBV25-1,TRBJ1-6,.,15
CASSLTPDRPLGSPLHF,TGTGCCAGCAGCTTGACCCCGGACAGGCCATTAGGTTCACCCCTCCACTTT,TRBD1,TRBV5-8,TRBJ1-6,.,17
CASSLGQGGYNEQFF,TGCGCCAGCAGCCTGGGACAGGGGGGATACAATGAGCAGTTCTTC,TRBD1,TRBV5-1,TRBJ2-1,.,15
CAWAGTGTSGEETQYF,TGTGCCTGGGCCGGTACCGGGACTAGCGGGGAAGAGACCCAGTACTTC,TRBD2,TRBV30,TRBJ2-5,.,16
CASSPQNEKLFF,TGTGCCAGCAGTCCACAGAATGAAAAACTGTTTTTT,.,TRBV6-5,TRBJ1-4,.,12
CASSPTTGANTEAFF,TGTGCCAGCTCACCCACGACAGGAGCGAACACTGAAGCTTTCTTT,.,TRBV18,TRBJ1-1,.,15
CSVEQNTEAFF,TGCAGCGTTGAACAGAACACTGAAGCTTTCTTT,.,TRBV29-1,TRBJ1-1,few,11
CASSPSGGSRSYEQYF,TGTGCCAGCAGCCCTAGCGGCGGAAGTAGGTCCTACGAGCAGTACTTC,TRBD2,TRBV7-8,TRBJ2-7,.,16
CASSKALGTAEGQPQHF,TGTGCCAGCAGCAAAGCGCTCGGGACAGCCGAGGGTCAGCCCCAGCATTTT,.,TRBV21-1,TRBJ1-5,.,17
CATMQPGGDTQYF,TGTGCCACCATGCAGCCGGGGGGAGATACGCAGTATTTT,TRBD2,TRBV24-1,TRBJ2-3,.,13
CASGRDFRDTQYF,TGTGCTAGTGGCCGGGACTTCCGAGATACGCAGTATTTT,.,TRBV12-5,TRBJ2-3,.,13
CASSLAGPSYEQYF,TGTGCCAGCAGTTTAGCGGGACCTTCCTACGAGCAGTACTTC,TRBD2,TRBV6-2/TRBV6-3,TRBJ2-7,few,14
CASTTGTVPSGAFF,TGTGCCAGCACCACCGGGACAGTACCTTCCGGAGCTTTCTTT,TRBD1,TRBV3-1/TRBV3-2,TRBJ1-1,.,14
CAWSWGGTSNTQYF,TGTGCCTGGAGCTGGGGGGGCACCTCGAATACGCAGTATTTT,.,TRBV30,TRBJ2-3,.,14
CASSSRREDIQYF,TGTGCCAGCAGCTCCCGACGGGAGGACATTCAGTACTTC,TRBD2,TRBV7-6,TRBJ2-4,.,13
CASSYSLAGDNTGELFF,TGTGCCAGCAGTTACTCACTAGCGGGAGATAACACCGGGGAGCTGTTTTTT,TRBD2,TRBV6-2/TRBV6-3,TRBJ2-2,.,17
CATSGTTGTGYEQYF,TGTGCCACCAGTGGTACCACCGGGACAGGGTACGAGCAGTACTTC,TRBD1,TRBV24-1,TRBJ2-7,.,15
CASSSRRGGVTEAFF,TGTGCCAGCAGCTCCAGGCGGGGGGGCGTCACTGAAGCTTTCTTT,.,TRBV11-2,TRBJ1-1,.,15
CASSTGDFEKLFF,TGCGCCAGCAGCACAGGGGACTTTGAAAAACTGTTTTTT,TRBD1,TRBV5-1,TRBJ1-4,once,13
CASSPPFTDTQYF,TGTGCCAGCTCACCACCCTTCACAGATACGCAGTATTTT,.,TRBV18,TRBJ2-3,.,13
CASITRRGTYGYTF,TGTGCCAGCATTACCCGCAGGGGGACGTATGGCTACACCTTC,TRBD1,TRBV5-6,TRBJ1-2,.,14
CASSLGDRENSPLHF,TGTGCCAGCAGTTTAGGGGACAGGGAAAATTCACCCCTCCACTTT,TRBD1,TRBV2,TRBJ1-6,few,15
CASSYSLEQFF,TGTGCCAGCAGTTATTCCCTGGAGCAGTTCTTC,.,TRBV6-6,TRBJ2-1,few,11
CASSSRQGANYEQYF,TGTGCCAGCAGTTCCAGACAGGGGGCCAACTACGAGCAGTACTTC,TRBD1,TRBV27,TRBJ2-7,.,15
CASTMGHGGSNEQFF,TGTGCCAGCACCATGGGGCACGGAGGGTCCAATGAGCAGTTCTTC,.,TRBV2,TRBJ2-1,.,15
CASIYTRIPSGANVLTF,TGCGCCAGCATTTATACCAGGATTCCCTCTGGGGCCAACGTCCTGACTTTC,.,TRBV23-1,TRBJ2-6,.,17
CAWILGETEAFF,TGTGCCTGGATCCTCGGAGAGACTGAAGCTTTCTTT,.,TRBV30,TRBJ1-1,.,12
CASSLSGDTEAFF,TGTGCCAGCAGCTTATCAGGGGACACTGAAGCTTTCTTT,.,TRBV11-3,TRBJ1-1,.,13
CASGSGKQDTQYF,TGTGCTAGTGGTTCCGGGAAACAAGATACGCAGTATTTT,.,TRBV12-5,TRBJ2-3,.,13
CASSEATGGNTEAFF,TGTGCCAGCAGTGAAGCGACGGGGGGGAACACTGAAGCTTTCTTT,.,TRBV6-1,TRBJ1-1,.,15
CASSLELRGRGNEQFF,TGTGCCAGCAGCTTAGAGTTGAGGGGCCGGGGGAATGAGCAGTTCTTC,.,TRBV7-9,TRBJ2-1,.,16
CASSPDRVGQPQHF,TGTGCCAGCAGCCCTGACAGGGTTGGTCAGCCCCAGCATTTT,TRBD1,TRBV5-8,TRBJ1-5,.,14
CASSPQGLNTEAFF,TGTGCCAGCAGCCCGCAGGGACTCAACACTGAAGCTTTCTTT,.,TRBV7-2,TRBJ1-1,.,14
CASGFGAVADTQYF,TGTGCTAGTGGTTTCGGAGCCGTGGCAGATACGCAGTATTTT,.,TRBV12-5,TRBJ2-3,.,14
CASSLQGRESTDTQYF,TGCGCCAGCAGCCTACAGGGGCGGGAAAGCACAGATACGCAGTATTTT,.,TRBV5-1,TRBJ2-3,.,16
CASSPSDSSNQPQHF,TGTGCCAGCTCCCCATCTGACAGTTCGAATCAGCCCCAGCATTTT,.,TRBV18,TRBJ1-5,.,15
CASSLGTSSGNTIYF,TGCGCCAGCAGCTTAGGGACTTCCTCTGGAAACACCATATATTTT,.,TRBV5-1,TRBJ1-3,few,15